The subject of this entry is one T cell receptor (beta chain). This sample is drawn from a study of shared clonotypes between healthy human individuals. The wider study: Each donor's CD4 naive and CD4 memory cells filled three plates apiece, CD8 naive two, and CD8 memory one.

Generated by immunoSEQ multiplex PCR, the TCRdb table keeps only in-frame clones and is missing some. This repertoire shows more than 1,200,000 clones, about 98.5% found once; its top ten account for around 0.33%. Trimming took 0 bases from V and 7 from J; bases not matched to a gene: 5. The CDR3 extends over 15 amino acids. The germline gives CDR1 SGHNT, CDR2 YYREEE (reference sequence). Free of recent acute infections or vaccinations, the donors were healthy HIV-negative adults. The chain is built from TRBV5-4 and TRBJ2-1, with 9 bases lining up with TRBD2. The sample was naive CD4+ T cells sorted from blood. Subset in this sample: CD45RA+ positively selected. The sequence was obtained from a young man in good health. This CDR3 reads CASSLDAGGHNEQFF. CDR3 nucleotides: TGTGCCAGCAGCTTGGATGCGGGAGGGCATAATGAGCAGTTCTTC. Looking up the rest from reference TRBV5-4 and TRBJ2-1 gives the full variable domain: ETGVTQSPTHLIKTRGQQVTLRCSSQSGHNTVSWYQQALGQGPQFIFQYYREEENGRGNFPPRFSGLQFPNYSSELNVNALELDDSALYLCASSLDAGGHNEQFFGPGTRLTVL.